This T cell receptor (beta chain) was sequenced for a study of blood T cell repertoires in COVID-19. Overall study context: COVID-19 samples from acute and convalescent phases originated in the United States, Italy and Spain. The cDNA or gDNA used as material had been derived from T cells, B-cell-depleted T cells, or PBMCs.

This CDR3 region has 15 residues. V shed 2 bases and J 3 bases; nucleotides not matched to a gene: 6. Germline assignment: CDR1 KGHSH and CDR2 LQKENI. Per the original data handling: Amplifying reference gene primers gave estimates of nucleated cell counts. TCRdb's copy holds only in-frame clones and misses some; the assay was immunoSEQ multiplex PCR. For V, J and clone size, that table is used; D and trimming come from the DNA. Of about 150,000 clones listed, about 80% are singletons. The source is a woman aged 60-75 years with acute or convalescent COVID-19. The specimen was peripheral blood. The chain has TRBV18 and TRBJ1-2, with 7 bases matching TRBD1. The CDR3 sequence is CASSPSARGDYGYTF. The DNA for the CDR3 is TGTGCCAGCTCACCATCTGCCAGGGGGGACTATGGCTACACCTTC.